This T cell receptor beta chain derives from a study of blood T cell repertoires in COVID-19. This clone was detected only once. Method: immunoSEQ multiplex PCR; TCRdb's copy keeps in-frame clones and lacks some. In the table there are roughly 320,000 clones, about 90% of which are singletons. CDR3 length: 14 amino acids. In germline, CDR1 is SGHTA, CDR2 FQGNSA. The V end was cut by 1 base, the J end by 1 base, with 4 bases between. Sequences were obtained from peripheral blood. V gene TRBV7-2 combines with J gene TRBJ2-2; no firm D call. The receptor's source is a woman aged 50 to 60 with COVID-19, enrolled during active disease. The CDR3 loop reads CASSLGLNTGELFF. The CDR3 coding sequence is TGTGCCAGCAGCTTAGGTCTGAACACCGGGGAGCTGTTTTTT.